This TCR beta chain was observed in a study of blood T cell repertoires in COVID-19 (dated by TCRdb to the early 2020s). About the study as a whole: Samples from collaborators originated in the United States, Italy and Spain and spanned both the acute and convalescent phases of COVID-19. The samples were drawn from the first 160 participants of the ongoing ImmuneRACE study and from some 1,300 subjects provided by 6 global collaborators. A de-identified subject ID, COVID-19 status, age in years and sex were almost always included in the sample metadata. The repertoires were released in a freely available public database meant as a resource for research on the immune response to SARS-CoV-2. Where available, HLA class I and class II types were taken from metadata supplied by the sample provider and were not determined by assay-based typing. The dataset comprised deeply sampled blood TCRbeta repertoires from subjects exposed to, actively infected with, or recovered from COVID-19. The material from the prospective study consisted of cDNA or gDNA derived from T cells, B-cell-depleted T cells, or PBMCs.

About this clone itself: No cognate antigen has been identified for it. No much larger clone is present one base from it, and per-base qualities are unavailable.

The study at large found these results: Clinical and demographic metadata were provided uncurated, with the amount varying by source and participant.

V ends up 5 bases short and J 10 bases short, with an unmatched junction base count of 5. The CDR3 covers 13 residues, taking in both the cysteine and the phenylalanine. Just CDR3 DNA is preserved here, 39 bases in frame from base 1. The immunoSEQ Assay, a bias-controlled multiplex PCR, was used to amplify TCRbeta CDR3 regions from genomic DNA. The paper's processing steps were these. Nucleated cell counts per sample were estimated from amplification of reference gene primers within the assay. Sequence reads were collapsed and filtered to measure the absolute abundance of every unique TCRbeta CDR3 rearrangement. For each sample, productive Simpson clonality was calculated as the square root of Simpson's diversity index over productive rearrangements. TCRdb took over this immuneACCESS table, retaining in-frame rearrangements with V and J assigned. Such tables are incomplete; in checked studies, under half of the missing clones stem from an unresolved V gene, and the remainder is unexplained. The DNA was the basis for D and trimming; V, J and clone size are from that table. The table for this sample lists 200,000 or so clones; approximately 84% of them were counted only once. The ten most abundant clones make up about 6.9% of the sample.

Each collaborating institution followed its own protocols to collect whole blood in K2EDTA tubes. For TCRbeta analysis, collaborators shipped samples in one of three forms: frozen whole blood, isolated PBMCs, or DNA extracted from either of those sample types. The sequencing input was peripheral blood. The origin of this receptor is a human donor with acute or convalescent COVID-19. The donor label of this sample is uncertain. The V gene is TRBV12-3 or TRBV12-4 and the J gene is TRBJ2-1; TRBD1 lines up with 10 middle nucleotides. The sequence in DNA is TGTGCCAGCAGTGTAAGACAGGGGGCCGAGCAGTTCTTC. Translated, it gives CASSVRQGAEQFF.